Included here is one T cell receptor beta chain sequence, with context. Antigen specificity is unknown. Germline-derived CDR1 and CDR2 are SNHLY and FYNNEI. This CDR3 comprises 13 residues. The V end lost 4 bases, the J end lost 4 bases, and 8 bases lay between the germline ends. These data originate in a study of cytomegalovirus exposure and HLA in healthy donors. Study details: The approximately 110 validation repertoires used a platform that matched the one used for the 666 first-cohort repertoires, as a later analysis reported. Study-level findings and limits: Reportedly, cytomegalovirus status was diagnosed with high sensitivity and specificity. It was approximately 170 TCR beta chains that were listed as cytomegalovirus-associated. Most TCR sequences were uncommon, yet certain public TCRs appeared in many donors.

Data came from immunoSEQ multiplex PCR; TCRdb stores just in-frame clones and leaves some out. The sample has some 90,000 clones, about 83% seen once. The chain is built from TRBV2 and TRBJ1-3; D is undetermined. The source of this sequence is a woman aged 25 to 45 in good health and CMV-seronegative. The sequencing input was PBMCs. CDR3 amino acids: CASSGPPGNTIYF. Written as DNA, the CDR3 is TGTGCCAGCAGTGGGCCGCCAGGAAACACCATATATTTT. The full variable domain, completed using reference TRBV2 and TRBJ1-3, is EPEVTQTPSHQVTQMGQEVILRCVPISNHLYFYWYRQILGQKVEFLVSFYNNEISEKSEIFDDQFSVERPDGSNFTLKIRSTKLEDSAMYFCASSGPPGNTIYFGEGSWLTVV.